A single sample gave rise to the 30 T cell receptor beta chains below, sequenced in a study of spatial heterogeneity in lung cancer. TCRdb called the 5' RACE reads again in MiXCR, with one record for every CDR3 protein. The repertoire has about 87,000 distinct CDR3 sequences, roughly 21% of them found once; the top ten carry 20% to 25%. As to time point: blood at routine non-recurrence follow-up after resection. The source material was PBMCs, sampled at follow-up. These receptors all stem from a male donor with early-stage non-small cell lung cancer.

The chain combines TRBV2 with TRBJ2-1; 13 bases are shared with TRBD2. With V trimmed by 6 bases and J by 9 bases, 8 bases remained unmatched. In germline, CDR1 is SNHLY, CDR2 FYNNEI. This CDR3 region has 15 residues. CDR3 in DNA: TGTGCCAGCAGCTCGACTAGCGGGGGGCAAGGTGAGCAGTTCTTC. Amino acid sequence: CASSSTSGGQGEQFF.

The chain joins TRBV12-3 or TRBV12-4 to TRBJ1-1, with D hard to call. The CDR3 has 15 amino acids. The V end lost 4 bases, the J end lost 0 bases, and 12 bases lay between the germline ends. As DNA, the CDR3 is TGTGCCAGCAGTTCTACCCCCACGCTGAACACTGAAGCTTTCTTT. Protein: CASSSTPTLNTEAFF.

The chain recombines TRBV5-6 with TRBJ2-3; D is unclear. Trimming shortened V by 0 bases and J by 2 bases, and 7 bases separated the two germline ends. This CDR3 contains 14 residues. Germline V gene lookup returns CDR1 SGHDT and CDR2 YYEEEE. CDR3: CASSLVQSTDTQYF. In nucleotides, the CDR3 is TGTGCCAGCAGCTTGGTGCAGTCCACAGATACGCAGTATTTT.

The V and J genes are TRBV5-8 and TRBJ2-3, with D possibly called TRBD1 or TRBD2 (5 bases each). The CDR3 has 15 residues. Between the trimmed V and J ends, which lost 4 bases and 1 base, there was a span of 13 bases. Germline loops: CDR1 SGHTS, CDR2 YDEGEE. The CDR3 nucleotides are TGTGCCAGCAGCCCGACGAGGGGACGCACAGATACGCAGTATTTT. This codes for CASSPTRGRTDTQYF. Combining the CDR3 with reference TRBV5-8 and TRBJ2-3 gives the whole variable domain EAGVTQSPTHLIKTRGQQATLRCSPISGHTSVYWYQQALGLGLQFLLWYDEGEERNRGNFPPRFSGRQFPNYSSELNVNALELEDSALYLCASSPTRGRTDTQYFGPGTRLTVL.

The rearrangement links TRBV10-3 to TRBJ2-3, with TRBD2 matching 7 bases. The CDR3 is 14 amino acids. V trimming: 9 bases; J trimming: 5 bases; junction bases outside the gene matches: 11. The V gene's germline CDR1 is ENHRY and CDR2 SYGVKD. The CDR3 reads CAIGRREPQDTQYF. The CDR3 DNA reads TGTGCCATAGGCAGGCGGGAGCCCCAAGATACGCAGTATTTT.

This clonotype was counted a few times. The chain links TRBV20-1 to TRBJ2-7, with 7 bases identical to TRBD2. V was pared by 5 bases and J by 2 bases, with 9 bases of the junction left unmatched. Germline CDR1 and CDR2: DFQATT and SNEGSKA (reference sequence). The CDR3 sequence is 14 residues long. DNA of the CDR3: TGCAGTGCTGCCCCTAGCGGTAGAGCCTACGAGCAGTACTTC. Encoded protein: CSAAPSGRAYEQYF.

This clonotype was recorded a few times. The V call is TRBV20-1, the J call TRBJ2-7; 10 positions match TRBD1. The junction had 7 bases not matched to a gene; V was cut back by 4 bases and J by 4 bases. Per germline, CDR1 DFQATT and CDR2 SNEGSKA (reference sequence). The CDR3 loop spans 14 amino acids. CDR3 coding DNA: TGCAGTGCTATAAGACAGGGGGCTACGTACGAGCAGTACTTC. It is translated as CSAIRQGATYEQYF.

This clonotype was seen only a few times. The V and J genes are TRBV24-1 and TRBJ2-3; possibly TRBD1 or TRBD2 for D (5 bases each). The CDR3 sequence is 17 residues long. The V end lost 3 bases, the J end lost 0 bases, and 15 bases lay between the germline ends. Germline CDR1 is KGHDR and CDR2 is SFDVKD. CDR3 amino acids: CATSDPGTWGSTDTQYF. CDR3 nucleotide sequence: TGTGCCACCAGTGATCCGGGGACCTGGGGGAGCACAGATACGCAGTATTTT.

The chain links TRBV9 to TRBJ2-3; D is possibly TRBD2 (6 bases). Germline CDR1 reads SGDLS; CDR2 reads YYNGEE. The CDR3 has 13 residues. The V end was cut by 4 bases, the J end by 3 bases, with 9 bases between. This CDR3 reads CASSMGGTDTQYF. CDR3 nucleotides: TGTGCCAGCAGCATGGGGGGAACAGATACGCAGTATTTT.

The sample holds a few counts of this clonotype. This chain joins TRBV27 and TRBJ2-7, with TRBD2 matching over 9 bases. Germline CDR1 reads MNHEY; CDR2 reads SMNVEV (reference sequence). CDR3 length: 15 amino acids. The trim removed 6 bases at V and 4 bases at J, leaving 10 bases unmatched. In DNA, the CDR3 is TGTGCCAGCAGCCTCGGGAGTAGCGGGAGTTACGAGCAGTACTTC. This sequence encodes CASSLGSSGSYEQYF.

The rearrangement joins TRBV19 to TRBJ2-1, with D uncertain. Per germline, CDR1 LNHDA and CDR2 SQIVND (reference sequence). V was trimmed by 4 bases and J by 0 bases, leaving 13 bases between them. This CDR3 comprises 16 residues. CDR3 nucleotide sequence: TGTGCCAGTAGTAAATTAGCTGGCGGCTCCTACAATGAGCAGTTCTTC. Protein product: CASSKLAGGSYNEQFF.

V is TRBV15 and J is TRBJ1-4, with D unclear. V was cut by 1 base and J by 7 bases, with 13 bases left in between. The CDR3 length is 15 residues. Per germline, CDR1 LNHNV and CDR2 YYDKDF (reference sequence). DNA of the CDR3: TGTGCCACCAGCAGAGCCGCCCTCTCCAGTGAAAAACTGTTTTTT. Protein: CATSRAALSSEKLFF.

This chain uses TRBV3-1 with TRBJ2-5; 7 bases map to TRBD1. Trimming cost V 1 base and J 5 bases; bases outside gene matches: 4. CDR3 length: 14 amino acids. Germline V lookup: CDR1 LGHDT, CDR2 YNNKEL (reference sequence). CDR3 coding DNA: TGTGCCAGCAGCCAAGGTTGGACAGGTGAGACCCAGTACTTC. Its translation is CASSQGWTGETQYF.

This clonotype was picked up a small number of times. The chain has TRBV6-2 or TRBV6-3 and TRBJ1-6, with unresolved D. With 6 bases removed from V and 9 bases from J, the gap between germline ends came to 15 bases. This CDR3 is built from 14 residues. Per germline, CDR1 MNHEY and CDR2 SVGEGT. The CDR3 nucleotides read TGTGCCAGCAGGGGAGGAGCCAGGAGTTCACCCCTCCACTTT. Its protein is CASRGGARSSPLHF.

A few counts support this clonotype. V gene TRBV20-1 combines with J gene TRBJ2-4, with a weak D call TRBD1 (6 bases). The CDR3 has 14 residues. Between the trimmed V and J ends, which lost 5 bases and 5 bases, there was a span of 16 bases. The V gene's germline CDR1 is DFQATT and CDR2 SNEGSKA (reference sequence). The CDR3 spells CSARFTGQQNIQYF. DNA of the CDR3: TGCAGTGCTCGGTTCACCGGACAGCAAAACATTCAGTACTTC.

This clonotype has more than one count but fewer than ten. This chain connects TRBV3-1 to TRBJ2-7; D ambiguous. Per germline, CDR1 LGHDT and CDR2 YNNKEL (reference sequence). This CDR3 is built from 15 residues. The germline V and J ends were trimmed by 0 bases and 3 bases, with 12 bases remaining between them. The DNA for the CDR3 is TGTGCCAGCAGCCAAGATGGACGACATCGCTACGAGCAGTACTTC. Translating gives CASSQDGRHRYEQYF.

The chain is built from TRBV27 and TRBJ1-1, with 7 nucleotides matching TRBD1. This CDR3 has 21 amino acids. V trimming: 5 bases; J trimming: 0 bases; junction bases outside the gene matches: 24. The germline V gene encodes CDR1 MNHEY and CDR2 SMNVEV (reference sequence). CDR3 residues: CASSSDKGAVRGFTMNTEAFF. The CDR3 DNA follows: TGTGCCAGCAGTAGCGACAAGGGGGCGGTCCGAGGTTTTACTATGAACACTGAAGCTTTCTTT.

In this sample, this clonotype turned up a few times. The chain combines TRBV9 with TRBJ1-1, with D possibly matching TRBD1 (6 bases). V was cut by 3 bases and J by 8 bases, with 17 bases left in between. Germline V CDR1 and CDR2: SGDLS, YYNGEE. This CDR3 region has 14 residues. CDR3 loop: CASSAGDTPTEAFF. The CDR3 region has the DNA TGTGCCAGCAGCGCTGGGGACACTCCAACAGAAGCTTTCTTT. Combining the CDR3 with reference TRBV9 and TRBJ1-1 gives the whole variable domain DSGVTQTPKHLITATGQRVTLRCSPRSGDLSVYWYQQSLDQGLQFLIQYYNGEERAKGNILERFSAQQFPDLHSELNLSSLELGDSALYFCASSAGDTPTEAFFGQGTRLTVV.

This clonotype was seen many times. This rearrangement joins TRBV29-1 to TRBJ1-1, with D tentatively TRBD1 (6 bases). V was pared by 5 bases and J by 1 base, with 8 bases between. Germline V gene sequence: CDR1 SQVTM, CDR2 ANQGSEA. The CDR3 is 12 residues long. CDR3 amino acids: CSVRGGNTEAFF. CDR3 nucleotides: TGCAGCGTTCGAGGGGGGAACACTGAAGCTTTCTTT.

This rearrangement joins TRBV2 to TRBJ1-5, with 8 bases lining up with TRBD1. With 6 bases clipped from V and 2 bases from J, the junction kept 0 bases outside the gene matches. CDR1 and CDR2 from the germline V gene are SNHLY and FYNNEI. The CDR3 loop spans 13 amino acids. DNA of the CDR3: TGTGCCAGCAGGGGACAGGGCAATCAGCCCCAGCATTTT. This encodes CASRGQGNQPQHF.

This clonotype showed up just a few times. The rearrangement links TRBV20-1 to TRBJ1-2; D call uncertain. Between the trimmed V and J ends, which lost 2 bases and 7 bases, there was a span of 5 bases. This CDR3 comprises 10 residues. CDR1 and CDR2 (germline): DFQATT, SNEGSKA (reference sequence). CDR3 sequence: CSARWGGYTF. Here the CDR3 DNA reads TGCAGTGCTAGATGGGGTGGCTACACCTTC.

This clonotype was counted many times. The chain joins TRBV7-2 to TRBJ2-3; no clear D gene. The CDR3 runs to 12 residues. Germline lookup yields CDR1 SGHTA and CDR2 FQGNSA. Trimming left V 4 bases short and J 2 bases short, with 4 bases between. CDR3 region: CASSSTTDTQYF. For the CDR3, the DNA is TGTGCCAGCAGCTCCACCACAGATACGCAGTATTTT.

This CDR3 reads CASSQDPGQATSQETQYF. CDR3 sequence (DNA): TGTGCCAGCAGCCAAGATCCGGGGCAGGCGACATCCCAAGAGACCCAGTACTTC. The rearrangement links TRBV3-1 to TRBJ2-5; D is perhaps TRBD1 or TRBD2 (5 bases each). The V gene lost 0 bases and the J gene lost 1 base, with 18 bases spanning the gap. The germline gives CDR1 LGHDT, CDR2 YNNKEL (reference sequence). The CDR3 has 18 amino acids.

The CDR3 DNA sequence: TGTGCCATCAGTGAGCCAGGCCCAGGGGGGAACTACGAGCAGTACTTC. The encoded protein is CAISEPGPGGNYEQYF. V is TRBV10-3 and J is TRBJ2-7, with D possibly being TRBD1 (7 bases). Between the trimmed V and J ends, which lost 2 bases and 3 bases, there was a span of 17 bases. The germline V gene has CDR1 ENHRY and CDR2 SYGVKD. This CDR3 spans 16 amino acids.

This clonotype was observed a few times. Germline is not matched at one junction end, which may reflect a read error. V is TRBV7-2 and J is TRBJ2-5; TRBD2 aligns across 11 bases. This CDR3 contains 13 residues. Germline V lookup: CDR1 SGHTA, CDR2 FQGNSA. Here the CDR3 DNA reads TGTGCCAGCAGCTTATCCCTAGCGGGGGGTAGAGACTTC. This sequence encodes CASSLSLAGGRDF.

This clonotype was picked up a small number of times. CDR3 DNA: TGTGCCAGCAGCCCCGACAGGGCTCGGGGCTACACCTTC. It encodes CASSPDRARGYTF. This chain joins TRBV3-1 and TRBJ1-2; 7 bases are a match to TRBD1. There are 13 residues in the CDR3. The J segment lost 8 bases and the V segment lost 4 bases, leaving 7 bases of the junction unmatched. The V gene's germline CDR1 is LGHDT and CDR2 YNNKEL (reference sequence). Full variable domain (missing parts from reference TRBV3-1 and TRBJ1-2): DTAVSQTPKYLVTQMGNDKSIKCEQNLGHDTMYWYKQDSKKFLKIMFSYNNKELIINETVPNRFSPKSPDKAHLNLHINSLELGDSAVYFCASSPDRARGYTFGSGTRLTVV.

The genes are TRBV10-3 and TRBJ2-7; 8 bases fit TRBD1. Germline assignment: CDR1 ENHRY and CDR2 SYGVKD. The CDR3 is 12 residues long. J gave up 4 bases and V 4 bases, and 0 bases lay outside the gene matches. CDR3 bases: TGTGCCATCAGTGGACAGGGGTACGAGCAGTACGTC. It translates to CAISGQGYEQYV.

This clonotype was seen a handful of times. The V gene is TRBV7-2, the J gene TRBJ1-5; D is ambiguous. Germline V gives CDR1 SGHTA, CDR2 FQGNSA. Trimming took off 2 bases at V and 7 bases at J, with 9 bases between the two ends. The CDR3 covers 13 residues. CDR3: CASSLRGMQPQHF. The CDR3 DNA is TGTGCCAGCAGCTTAAGAGGGATGCAGCCCCAGCATTTT.

The chain couples TRBV20-1 to TRBJ1-1; D is unresolved. The CDR3 totals 11 residues. The germline V and J ends were trimmed by 6 bases and 6 bases, with 11 bases remaining between them. Germline V gene lookup returns CDR1 DFQATT and CDR2 SNEGSKA (reference sequence). CDR3 sequence reads: CSATPASEAFF. DNA of the CDR3: TGCAGTGCAACCCCCGCGTCTGAAGCTTTCTTT.

This clonotype was seen once. The J gene is TRBJ2-7, the V gene TRBV20-1, with TRBD1 identical over 12 bases. CDR3 length: 13 residues. CDR1 DFQATT and CDR2 SNEGSKA come from the germline V gene (reference sequence). Germline trimming cut 6 bases from V and 9 bases from J; bases unmatched to any gene: 9. For the CDR3, the DNA is TGCAGTGCGGTCCCGGGACAGGGGGCGGGGCAGTACTTC. Protein sequence: CSAVPGQGAGQYF.